This T cell receptor (beta chain) was observed in a study of regulatory dendritic cells for organ transplantation. Clones were sequenced by immunoSEQ multiplex PCR, and TCRdb holds only the in-frame ones, with some missing. The sample has 25,000 to 30,000 clones, approximately 81% seen once. About this clone: Its target is unknown.

Naive CD45RA+ and memory CD45RO+ CD4+ or CD8+ T cells were FACS-sorted. Study-wide results and caveats: Among resting subsets, memory CD8+ cells contained the most alloreactive clonotypes. Naive T cells showed high diversity, memory cells less, memory CD8+ least.

This CDR3 has 14 residues. Trimming took off 4 bases at V and 6 bases at J, with 15 bases between the two ends. CDR1 and CDR2 from the germline V gene are LNHDA and SQIVND (reference sequence). The genes are TRBV19 and TRBJ1-1; D uncertain. The material sequenced was naive CD8+ T cells from blood. Subset given: CD45RA+ naive T cells. This TCR was sampled from a human donor in good health. The CDR3: CASSTVRLQAEAFF. DNA of the CDR3: TGTGCCAGTAGTACCGTGAGGCTTCAAGCTGAAGCTTTCTTT.